These 24 T cell receptor beta chains share one sample of origin, sequenced in a study of blood T cell repertoires in COVID-19. The data were produced by immunoSEQ multiplex PCR, yet TCRdb's version contains in-frame clones alone and is incomplete. The sample has some 360,000 clones, 89% seen once. Sequencing used peripheral blood. The source is a woman in her sixties with COVID-19, enrolled during active disease.

This rearrangement joins TRBV6-5 to TRBJ2-3, with D possibly matching TRBD1 (5 bases). This CDR3 has 14 amino acids. Trimming cost V 10 bases and J 2 bases, with 16 bases left between them. Germline V gives CDR1 MNHEY, CDR2 SVGAGI. CDR3 coding DNA: TGTGCCACCACACTCCGACAGTCCACAGATACGCAGTATTTT. This codes for CATTLRQSTDTQYF.

V usage is TRBV5-1 and J usage is TRBJ1-4; D is perhaps TRBD1 (6 bases). The CDR3 has 16 amino acids. From germline, CDR1 is SGHRS and CDR2 YFSETQ. V was cut by 1 base and J by 2 bases, with 12 bases left in between. CDR3 protein: CASSLLQGSTNEKLFF. Here the CDR3 DNA reads TGCGCCAGCAGCTTGTTACAGGGATCGACTAATGAAAAACTGTTTTTT.

This sequence joins TRBV5-6 and TRBJ2-4; TRBD2 might be the D (5 bases). With 4 bases removed from V and 2 bases from J, the gap between germline ends came to 25 bases. The CDR3 contains 19 residues. CDR1 is SGHDT, CDR2 YYEEEE, per germline. This chain's CDR3 is CASSPPEGLSLGSKNIQYF. In DNA form, the CDR3 reads TGTGCCAGCAGCCCCCCCGAGGGTCTTTCACTTGGGTCCAAAAACATTCAGTACTTC.

V is TRBV24-1 and J is TRBJ1-2; D is unclear. This CDR3 region has 15 residues. Germline CDR1 is KGHDR and CDR2 is SFDVKD. The V and J ends lost 2 bases and 4 bases respectively, with 13 bases between them. CDR3 sequence: CATSDSSRYLYGYTF. The CDR3 DNA sequence: TGTGCCACCAGTGATTCATCCCGCTACCTCTATGGCTACACCTTC.

The rearrangement links TRBV7-2 to TRBJ2-3; no firm D call. The CDR3 sequence is 13 residues long. The ends were cut back, 4 bases at V and 2 bases at J, with 7 bases in the middle. Germline assignment: CDR1 SGHTA and CDR2 FQGNSA. CDR3 nucleotides: TGTGCCAGCAGCTCGACTCCCACAGATACGCAGTATTTT. Amino acids: CASSSTPTDTQYF.

The chain uses TRBV28 and TRBJ2-5, with 9 bases aligning to TRBD1. With 2 bases clipped from V and 5 bases from J, the junction kept 6 bases outside the gene matches. CDR3 length: 15 amino acids. The germline V gene has CDR1 MDHEN and CDR2 SYDVKM. The CDR3 DNA sequence: TGTGCCAGCAGTTTACCGGGACAGGGACGGGAGACCCAGTACTTC. This translates into CASSLPGQGRETQYF.

CDR3 residues: CASSQGTRLTGELFF. The DNA of the CDR3 is TGTGCCAGCAGCCAAGGGACTAGACTCACCGGGGAGCTGTTTTTT. This rearrangement joins TRBV3-1 (or the pseudogene TRBV3-2) to TRBJ2-2, with 7 positions matching TRBD2. Losses at the gene ends were 1 base for V and 4 bases for J; bases not matched to a gene: 3. Germline values: CDR1 LGHDT, CDR2 YNNKEL (reference sequence). CDR3 size: 15 residues.

The chain recombines TRBV18 with TRBJ1-1; possibly TRBD1 for D (6 bases). Germline values: CDR1 KGHSH, CDR2 LQKENI. V lost 3 bases, J lost 4 bases, and 12 bases lay in between. This CDR3 region has 14 residues. The chain's CDR3 is CASSPFSGATEAFF. CDR3 DNA: TGTGCCAGCTCACCTTTCTCAGGGGCCACTGAAGCTTTCTTT.

The chain carries TRBV29-1 and TRBJ2-7; D may be TRBD1 (6 bases). CDR1 SQVTM and CDR2 ANQGSEA come from the germline V gene. The V end lost 4 bases, the J end lost 2 bases, and 9 bases lay between the germline ends. The CDR3 spans 12 residues. The CDR3 sequence: CSVVRGTYEQYF. The CDR3 DNA reads as TGCAGCGTTGTGAGGGGGACCTACGAGCAGTACTTC.

The chain couples TRBV3-1 (or the pseudogene TRBV3-2) to TRBJ2-5, with 8 bases lining up with TRBD2. Per the germline V gene, CDR1 is LGHDT and CDR2 is YNNKEL (reference sequence). The CDR3 runs to 15 residues. J lost 5 bases, V lost 3 bases, and 8 bases had no gene match. The CDR3 DNA reads TGTGCCAGCAGCCAGACCGGGACTAGGGGGGAGACCCAGTACTTC. It encodes CASSQTGTRGETQYF.

This clone was detected once. The gene calls are TRBV28 and TRBJ1-2; TRBD1 might be the D (5 bases). CDR1 and CDR2 from the germline V gene are MDHEN and SYDVKM. The germline V and J ends were trimmed by 4 bases and 8 bases, with 14 bases remaining between them. This CDR3 region has 13 residues. The DNA for the CDR3 is TGTGCCAGCAGTTCCTTCCCCCGACAGGGCTACACCTTC. It yields the protein CASSSFPRQGYTF.

The chain employs TRBV19 and TRBJ1-5; possible D gene TRBD1, 6 bases. Germline V gives CDR1 LNHDA, CDR2 SQIVND (reference sequence). The length of the CDR3 is 14 residues. The CDR3 spells CASAEDRPYQPQHF. CDR3 nucleotide sequence: TGTGCATCGGCGGAGGACAGACCATATCAGCCCCAGCATTTT.

The chain is built from TRBV19 and TRBJ2-1; 12 bases align to TRBD2. J was trimmed by 0 bases and V by 4 bases; bases with no gene match: 10. CDR3 length equals 19 residues. Germline CDR1 reads LNHDA; CDR2 reads SQIVND (reference sequence). The CDR3 nucleotides read TGTGCCAGTAGTACCTCCGGGACTAGCGGGCCGAGCTCCTACAATGAGCAGTTCTTC. Protein sequence: CASSTSGTSGPSSYNEQFF. Full variable domain (missing parts from reference TRBV19 and TRBJ2-1): DGGITQSPKYLFRKEGQNVTLSCEQNLNHDAMYWYRQDPGQGLRLIYYSQIVNDFQKGDIAEGYSVSREKKESFPLTVTSAQKNPTAFYLCASSTSGTSGPSSYNEQFFGPGTRLTVL.

Turning to this clone: One end of the junction is discordant with germline, which a read error may explain. Other DNA sequences in this specimen translate into the identical CDR3. This sequence joins TRBV19 and TRBJ1-2, with 10 bases identical to TRBD1. The CDR3 has 14 amino acids. CDR1 LNHDA and CDR2 SQIVND come from the germline V gene (reference sequence). The CDR3, as DNA: TGTGCCAGCAGTAGGGACAGGGGTAACTATGGCTACACCTTC. Amino acids: CASSRDRGNYGYTF.

The chain uses TRBV14 and TRBJ1-2; TRBD1 matches at 7 bases. The CDR3 is 12 residues long. The germline V gene has CDR1 SGHDN and CDR2 FVKESK. The trim removed 4 bases at V and 7 bases at J, leaving 3 bases unmatched. Written as DNA, the CDR3 is TGTGCCAGCAGCCGACAGGGTCGTGGCTACACCTTC. This sequence encodes CASSRQGRGYTF.

The rearrangement links TRBV7-9 to TRBJ1-1; D possibly corresponds to TRBD1 (5 bases). CDR1 is SEHNR and CDR2 is FQNEAQ in the germline V gene (reference sequence). The CDR3 contains 14 residues. The V end lost 9 bases, the J end lost 0 bases, and 14 bases lay between the germline ends. CDR3 loop: CASKSWGVNTEAFF. CDR3 sequence (DNA): TGTGCCAGTAAATCCTGGGGGGTGAACACTGAAGCTTTCTTT.

The chain's CDR3 is CASSPLGRADTQYF. In nucleotides, the CDR3 is TGTGCCAGCTCACCGCTCGGGAGGGCAGATACGCAGTATTTT. V and J are TRBV18 and TRBJ2-3, with 8 bases lining up with TRBD2. Germline V gene lookup returns CDR1 KGHSH and CDR2 LQKENI. With V trimmed by 3 bases and J by 4 bases, 3 bases remained unmatched. The length of the CDR3 is 14 residues.

V usage is TRBV6-4 and J usage is TRBJ1-2; no clear D. Trimming shortened V by 4 bases and J by 7 bases, and 13 bases separated the two germline ends. The CDR3 is 13 residues long. CDR1 is MRHNA, CDR2 SNTAGT, per germline. DNA of the CDR3: TGTGCCAGCAGTGGAGAGGGCCGCGGTGGCTACACCTTC. Its protein product is CASSGEGRGGYTF.

The chain links TRBV3-1 (or the pseudogene TRBV3-2) to TRBJ2-4; weak D call: TRBD1 (5 bases). The germline gives CDR1 LGHDT, CDR2 YNNKEL (reference sequence). Trimming shortened V by 1 base and J by 9 bases, and 10 bases separated the two germline ends. The CDR3 runs 13 residues. For the CDR3, the DNA is TGTGCCAGCAGCCAAGGTAGGGGCAGCATTCAGTACTTC. It yields the protein CASSQGRGSIQYF.

This clone was seen a single time. The chain employs TRBV7-2 and TRBJ2-1; possibly TRBD1 for D (6 bases). The germline V and J ends were trimmed by 7 bases and 8 bases, with 18 bases remaining between them. CDR3 size: 14 residues. Germline V gene data show CDR1 as SGHTA and CDR2 as FQGNSA. Written as DNA, the CDR3 is TGTGCCAGCACCCCACCCGGGACACACCATGAGCAGTTCTTC. Translation: CASTPPGTHHEQFF.

The rearrangement joins TRBV5-1 to TRBJ2-5, with 10 bases fitting TRBD2. This CDR3 has 15 residues. Germline V gives CDR1 SGHRS, CDR2 YFSETQ. Trimming took 5 bases from V and 0 from J; bases not matched to a gene: 4. The CDR3, as DNA: TGCGCCAGCAGGCGAGGACTAGCGGACCAAGAGACCCAGTACTTC. Its translation: CASRRGLADQETQYF.

The rearrangement uses TRBV19 and TRBJ2-7; D possibly corresponds to TRBD1 (6 bases). Trimming shortened V by 6 bases and J by 3 bases, and 21 bases separated the two germline ends. The length of the CDR3 is 16 residues. Germline V gene lookup returns CDR1 LNHDA and CDR2 SQIVND (reference sequence). CDR3 DNA: TGTGCCAGTAGCCCGAGGGGGACACTTATATTCTACGAGCAGTACTTC. This translates into CASSPRGTLIFYEQYF.

This chain connects TRBV4-1 to TRBJ2-7, with a weak D call TRBD1 (6 bases). The V end was cut by 1 base, the J end by 4 bases, with 11 bases between. The CDR3 totals 14 residues. Germline assignment: CDR1 MGHRA and CDR2 YSYEKL. The CDR3 coding sequence is TGCGCCAGCAGCCAAGCCCGGACAGCATACGAGCAGTACTTC. Amino acids: CASSQARTAYEQYF.

The chain employs TRBV7-9 and TRBJ1-2, with D uncertain. The CDR3 totals 15 residues. Germline values: CDR1 SEHNR, CDR2 FQNEAQ (reference sequence). V dropped 1 base and J dropped 6 bases, with 15 bases sitting between them. CDR3: CASSLGSVLRDGYTF. The CDR3 coding sequence is TGTGCCAGCAGCTTAGGCTCCGTATTACGGGATGGCTACACCTTC.